Presented here are 24 T cell receptor beta chains from one specimen sequenced in a study of radiotherapy plus CTLA-4 blockade in lung cancer. Produced via immunoSEQ multiplex PCR; TCRdb's table is partial and in-frame only. The profile shows 45,000 to 55,000 clones, about 88% of them singletons. This specimen consisted of peripheral blood, obtained from a patient treated with radiotherapy plus ipilimumab. These receptor sequences come from a human donor with non-small cell lung cancer whose response to radiotherapy plus ipilimumab could not be evaluated.

V gene TRBV5-4 combines with J gene TRBJ2-5; TRBD2 matches 15 bases. CDR1 and CDR2 (germline): SGHNT, YYREEE (reference sequence). The CDR3 is made up of 16 amino acids. The V and J ends lost 4 bases and 5 bases, in that order; junction bases with no gene match: 6. As DNA, the CDR3 is TGTGCCAGCAGCCCGGGGACTAGCGGGGGGTCGGAGACCCAGTACTTC. Its translation: CASSPGTSGGSETQYF. The entire variable domain, with the rest obtained from reference TRBV5-4 and TRBJ2-5, is as follows: ETGVTQSPTHLIKTRGQQVTLRCSSQSGHNTVSWYQQALGQGPQFIFQYYREEENGRGNFPPRFSGLQFPNYSSELNVNALELDDSALYLCASSPGTSGGSETQYFGPGTRLLVL.

The chain recombines TRBV21-1 with TRBJ2-4; the D segment call TRBD2 is taken from the table without a DNA check. TRBV21-1 is flagged as a pseudogene. This CDR3 region has 16 residues. The CDR3, as DNA: TGTGCCAGCACCCGATGGGGGGGCTTGGCCAAAAACATTCAGTACTTC. It translates to CASTRWGGLAKNIQYF.

The chain joins TRBV5-1 to TRBJ2-3; TRBD2 matches 7 bases. J gave up 0 bases and V 0 bases, and 1 base lay outside the gene matches. The CDR3 has 15 amino acids. Germline CDR1 and CDR2: SGHRS and YFSETQ. CDR3 loop: CASSLAGGSTDTQYF. DNA for the CDR3: TGCGCCAGCAGCTTGGCGGGGGGAAGCACAGATACGCAGTATTTT.

This chain links TRBV19 with TRBJ2-4; D might be TRBD2 (6 bases). Deletions cut 2 bases from V and 15 bases from J, with 14 bases between. Per the germline V gene, CDR1 is LNHDA and CDR2 is SQIVND (reference sequence). The CDR3 spans 12 residues. The CDR3 region has the DNA TGTGCCAGTAGTATAATTCCGGGGGAGTTGTACTTC. Translating it yields CASSIIPGELYF.

The chain joins TRBV7-2 to TRBJ2-2; perhaps TRBD1 as D (6 bases). The germline gives CDR1 SGHTA, CDR2 FQGNSA. The CDR3 is made up of 13 amino acids. V lost 5 bases, J lost 6 bases, and 10 bases lay in between. The CDR3 region is CASSGQLPGELFF. For the CDR3, the DNA is TGTGCCAGCAGCGGACAGTTGCCCGGGGAGCTGTTTTTT. Variable domain in full (rest from reference TRBV7-2 and TRBJ2-2): GAGVSQSPSNKVTEKGKDVELRCDPISGHTALYWYRQSLGQGLEFLIYFQGNSAPDKSGLPSDRFSAERTGGSVSTLTIQRTQQEDSAVYLCASSGQLPGELFFGEGSRLTVL.

This sequence joins TRBV19 and TRBJ2-1, with TRBD2 as a possible D gene (5 bases). Trimming shortened V by 3 bases and J by 3 bases, and 18 bases separated the two germline ends. Germline-derived CDR1 and CDR2 are LNHDA and SQIVND (reference sequence). CDR3 length equals 17 residues. The CDR3 sequence: CASSIPLGAGLYNEQFF. The CDR3 nucleotides are TGTGCCAGTAGTATCCCCTTAGGCGCGGGTCTCTACAATGAGCAGTTCTTC.

The V call is TRBV6-5, the J call TRBJ2-3; TRBD1 agrees at 11 bases. CDR3 length equals 12 residues. The germline CDR1 and CDR2 sequences are MNHEY and SVGAGI. Losses at the gene ends were 6 bases for V and 14 bases for J; bases not matched to a gene: 7. The CDR3 DNA reads TGTGCCAGCAGCCGAGGACAGGGGGCTACGTATTTT. Its translation: CASSRGQGATYF.

The rearrangement uses TRBV4-1 and TRBJ1-1, with TRBD1 matching over 7 bases. V shed 2 bases, J shed 0 bases, and the junction held 6 bases outside the gene matches. CDR1 and CDR2 from the germline V gene are MGHRA and YSYEKL. The CDR3 has 16 residues. CDR3 amino acids: CASSQFPGQMNTEAFF. The CDR3 DNA reads as TGCGCCAGCAGCCAATTCCCGGGACAGATGAACACTGAAGCTTTCTTT.

This rearrangement joins TRBV19 to TRBJ2-5; D possibly corresponds to TRBD1 (7 bases). CDR1 LNHDA and CDR2 SQIVND come from the germline V gene (reference sequence). The ends were cut back, 7 bases at V and 7 bases at J, with 22 bases in the middle. The CDR3 has 15 residues. The CDR3 DNA sequence: TGTGCCAGTACCGGTGGGGGACTGCCAGGGGGGACCCAGTACTTC. The encoded protein is CASTGGGLPGGTQYF.

Only one count was recorded for this clone. This chain joins TRBV7-2 and TRBJ2-5; D might be TRBD1 (6 bases). CDR1 is SGHTA, CDR2 FQGNSA, per germline. The germline V and J ends were trimmed by 4 bases and 5 bases, with 11 bases remaining between them. The CDR3 spans 13 residues. The CDR3 nucleotides read TGTGCCAGCAGCTGGACAGTGGCCGAGACCCAGTACTTC. Its translation: CASSWTVAETQYF.

Only one count was recorded for this clone. The rearrangement joins TRBV10-3 to TRBJ1-1, with 9 bases identical to TRBD1. Per the germline V gene, CDR1 is ENHRY and CDR2 is SYGVKD. The CDR3 extends over 15 amino acids. V shed 4 bases and J 3 bases; nucleotides not matched to a gene: 6. CDR3 sequence reads: CAISGSDRGDTEAFF. In DNA form, the CDR3 reads TGTGCCATCAGTGGATCGGACAGGGGAGACACTGAAGCTTTCTTT.

The chain carries TRBV5-4 and TRBJ1-3; 7 bases are a match to TRBD1. The CDR3 runs to 14 residues. Germline V gives CDR1 SGHNT, CDR2 YYREEE (reference sequence). V dropped 4 bases and J dropped 3; count of bases not matched to a gene: 4. The CDR3 DNA sequence: TGTGCCAGCAGCCACCGGGACAGTGGAAACACCATATATTTT. Its translation is CASSHRDSGNTIYF.

V usage is TRBV10-3 and J usage is TRBJ1-2; 7 bases match TRBD1. The CDR3 covers 13 residues. In germline, CDR1 is ENHRY, CDR2 SYGVKD. Trimming cost V 6 bases and J 4 bases; bases outside gene matches: 5. This CDR3 is CAIRGTDLYGYTF. Here the CDR3 DNA reads TGTGCCATCAGAGGGACAGACCTCTATGGCTACACCTTC.

This clone was seen only once. The chain links TRBV4-1 to TRBJ1-2, with D uncertain. This CDR3 is 17 amino acids long. Per germline, CDR1 MGHRA and CDR2 YSYEKL. Trimming removed 0 bases from V and 4 bases from J, with 18 bases in between. The CDR3 sequence: CASSQEAGTRFLYGYTF. The CDR3 DNA reads TGCGCCAGCAGCCAAGAAGCGGGCACCCGTTTTCTCTATGGCTACACCTTC.

The chain uses TRBV19 and TRBJ2-4, with D tentatively TRBD1 (5 bases). Trimming removed 0 bases from V and 0 bases from J, with 15 bases in between. Germline V lookup: CDR1 LNHDA, CDR2 SQIVND (reference sequence). The CDR3 extends over 18 amino acids. As DNA, the CDR3 is TGTGCCAGTAGTATAGAGACAGCTGGGCCCCTAGCCAAAAACATTCAGTACTTC. Protein: CASSIETAGPLAKNIQYF.

The chain carries TRBV6-1 and TRBJ2-1, with 8 bases identical to TRBD2. V trimming: 9 bases; J trimming: 3 bases; junction bases outside the gene matches: 7. CDR1 is MNHNS, CDR2 SASEGT, per germline. The CDR3 length is 14 residues. CDR3 nucleotides: TGTGCCAGTTCCATCAGCGGGGGCTACAATGAGCAGTTCTTC. This translates into CASSISGGYNEQFF.

This sequence joins TRBV1 and TRBJ2-7; no DNA check was done on the table's D call, TRBD2. TRBV1 is a known pseudogene. The CDR3 contains 19 residues. The CDR3, as DNA: TGCACCAGCACCCACCCCTCTAGACTAGCGGTAAGTAGCTCCTACGAGCAGTACTTC. Its protein is CTSTHPSRLAVSSSYEQYF.

V and J are TRBV28 and TRBJ2-7; TRBD2 agrees at 10 bases. Germline V gives CDR1 MDHEN, CDR2 SYDVKM. The ends lost 5 bases at V and 0 bases at J; junction bases unmatched: 4. The CDR3 loop spans 15 amino acids. The CDR3 DNA reads as TGTGCCAGCAGTAGGACTAGCGGTGACTCCTACGAGCAGTACTTC. This translates into CASSRTSGDSYEQYF.

The rearrangement joins TRBV4-3 to TRBJ2-1; 7 positions agree with TRBD1. The CDR3 spans 15 residues. Unmatched junction bases numbered 3, after V lost 0 bases and J lost 4 bases. Germline V lookup: CDR1 LGHNA, CDR2 YSLEER. DNA of the CDR3: TGCGCCAGCAGCCAAGATTTACAGGGGTACAATGAGCAGTTCTTC. Residues: CASSQDLQGYNEQFF.

The V gene is TRBV5-1, the J gene TRBJ2-1; 11 nucleotides match TRBD2. V lost 0 bases and J lost 4; bases outside the gene matches: 3. The CDR3 extends over 16 amino acids. Germline CDR1 SGHRS, CDR2 YFSETQ. CDR3 loop: CASSLGGLADYNEQFF. The CDR3 DNA reads as TGCGCCAGCAGCTTGGGGGGACTAGCGGATTACAATGAGCAGTTCTTC.

This clone was detected only a few times. The chain carries TRBV19 and TRBJ2-2; no clear D gene. The CDR3 consists of 15 residues. Germline V gene lookup returns CDR1 LNHDA and CDR2 SQIVND (reference sequence). V lost 3 bases to trimming and J lost 2 bases, with 10 bases between them. The CDR3 DNA is TGTGCCAGTAGTATCGAGGATATTAACACCGGGGAGCTGTTTTTT. It is translated as CASSIEDINTGELFF.

The rearrangement links TRBV11-2 to TRBJ2-7, with D perhaps matching TRBD1 (6 bases). The V end was cut by 2 bases, the J end by 6 bases, with 11 bases between. CDR1 and CDR2 (germline): SGHAT, FQNNGV. The CDR3 spans 13 residues. CDR3 sequence (DNA): TGTGCCAGCAGCTTAAAGTTCAGGGGCGAGCAGTACTTC. Amino acid sequence: CASSLKFRGEQYF.

DNA of the CDR3: TGTGCCAGCAGTGGGCCCCAGGCCAAAAACATTCAGTACTTC. This gives the protein CASSGPQAKNIQYF. V usage is TRBV25-1 and J usage is TRBJ2-4; D gene unclear. In germline, CDR1 is MGHDK, CDR2 SYGVNS. The length of the CDR3 is 14 residues. Between the trimmed V and J ends, which lost 4 bases and 1 base, there was a span of 8 bases.

The J gene is TRBJ2-1, the V gene TRBV7-6, with TRBD1 matching 7 bases. J gave up 3 bases and V 1 base, and 3 bases lay outside the gene matches. In germline, CDR1 is SGHVS, CDR2 FNYEAQ. The CDR3 totals 15 residues. The chain's CDR3 is CASSLGAGGYNEQFF. The CDR3 coding sequence is TGTGCCAGCAGCTTAGGCGCAGGGGGCTACAATGAGCAGTTCTTC.